The T cell receptor (beta chain) described here comes from a study of cytomegalovirus exposure and HLA in healthy donors. Comment on this clone: The antigen is undetermined.

Study conclusions and caveats: In an earlier analysis, in fewer than 700 donors, most V segments appeared productive either ~90% or ~30% of the time. The HLA-A and HLA-B alleles of most subjects were reportedly predicted accurately from TCR beta sequences.

The primer mix had 60 Vbeta and 13 Jbeta primers. Profiled with immunoSEQ multiplex PCR; TCRdb holds only in-frame clones, not every one. The repertoire table contains approximately 110,000 clones. The CDR3 covers 17 residues. Germline V gene data show CDR1 as WNHNN and CDR2 as SYGVQD (reference sequence). Trimming pared 1 base from V and 8 bases from J, leaving 21 bases between. The sequenced sample consisted of PBMCs. The receptor was derived from a man aged 18-30 years in good health and CMV-seronegative. V is TRBV10-1 and J is TRBJ2-1; possible D gene TRBD1, 6 bases. CDR3 DNA sequence: TGCGCCAGCAGTGAGTACAGGGCTTCTTTTAGTGGCTATGAGCAGTTCTTC. This encodes CASSEYRASFSGYEQFF.